This T cell receptor beta chain derives from a study of cytomegalovirus exposure and HLA in healthy donors. This CDR3 comprises 16 residues. Germline CDR1 and CDR2: PRHDT and FYEKMQ (reference sequence). The J segment lost 4 bases and the V segment lost 0 bases, leaving 4 bases of the junction unmatched. Study-wide results and caveats: Researchers catalogued approximately 160 TCR beta chains as cytomegalovirus-associated. Later analysis identified 16,951 TCR beta sequences associated with HLA alleles, using a false discovery rate threshold of 0.05.

About this clone: Its antigen is unknown.

A multiplex PCR was run with 60 Vbeta primers and 13 Jbeta primers. In the original workflow: Around 10 million of the about 80 million unique TCR beta chains counted in a later analysis were shared. The method was immunoSEQ multiplex PCR; TCRdb's version includes in-frame clones alone and lacks a portion of them. That table gives V, J and clone size, and the DNA gave D and trimming. This table has more than 85,000 clones, more than 75% appearing once. Input material: PBMCs. The clonotype originates from a woman aged 45-65 years in good health and CMV-seropositive. V and J are TRBV13 and TRBJ1-2, with 11 bases lining up with TRBD1. The CDR3 region has the DNA TGTGCCAGCAGCTTAGGTAGGGACAGGGGGGTCTATGGCTACACCTTC. Translating it yields CASSLGRDRGVYGYTF.